Presented here are 15 T cell receptor beta chains from one specimen sequenced in a study of blood T cell repertoires in COVID-19. Profiled with immunoSEQ multiplex PCR; TCRdb holds only in-frame clones, not every one. The sample gives 200,000 to 300,000 clones, over 75% of which show up once; approximately 9% is in the top ten. Sequencing was done on a sample of peripheral blood. The origin of the receptors is a human donor in a cohort sampled during active COVID-19.

This clone was counted only a few times. The gene calls are TRBV27 and TRBJ2-1; TRBD1 aligns across 7 bases. Germline-derived CDR1 and CDR2 are MNHEY and SMNVEV (reference sequence). The V segment lost 2 bases and the J segment 0 bases; nucleotides outside the gene matches: 10. This CDR3 spans 18 amino acids. CDR3 residues: CASSLKGAESSSYNEQFF. The DNA of the CDR3 is TGTGCCAGCAGTTTAAAGGGGGCCGAATCTTCCTCCTACAATGAGCAGTTCTTC.

The V call is TRBV19, the J call TRBJ1-1, with D unclear. This CDR3 comprises 13 residues. Germline V gene sequence: CDR1 LNHDA, CDR2 SQIVND (reference sequence). The V end lost 5 bases, the J end lost 0 bases, and 7 bases lay between the germline ends. CDR3 in DNA: TGTGCCAGTAGTTTCCTTATGAACACTGAAGCTTTCTTT. This sequence encodes CASSFLMNTEAFF.

The gene calls are TRBV18 and TRBJ2-7; TRBD2 might be the D (5 bases). The V and J ends lost 2 bases and 9 bases respectively, with 20 bases between them. The CDR3 contains 15 residues. Per the germline V gene, CDR1 is KGHSH and CDR2 is LQKENI. In DNA form, the CDR3 reads TGTGCCAGCTCACCAACGGGGTCTGCAGGACGTAGGCAGTACTTC. It encodes CASSPTGSAGRRQYF.

The CDR3 DNA reads as TGTGCCAGCAGCTTACTAGCGAAGGGCCTCGAGCAGTACTTC. Its protein is CASSLLAKGLEQYF. The chain uses TRBV7-8 and TRBJ2-7; TRBD2 is a possible D gene (6 bases). From germline, CDR1 is SGHVS and CDR2 FQNEAQ. Trimming took 2 bases from V and 6 from J, leaving 14 bases between them. CDR3 length equals 14 residues.

The CDR3 spells CASSVAGGLGETQYF. The CDR3 region has the DNA TGTGCCAGCAGCGTAGCTGGGGGCCTCGGTGAGACCCAGTACTTC. The rearrangement uses TRBV9 and TRBJ2-5, with D perhaps TRBD1 (6 bases). This CDR3 has 15 residues. Trimming removed 0 bases at V and 5 bases at J, with 14 bases between. Germline V gene sequence: CDR1 SGDLS, CDR2 YYNGEE.

This clone has just one count. CDR3 amino acids: CASSYSLLESGYTF. CDR3 bases: TGTGCCAGCAGTTACTCCCTTCTAGAGTCTGGCTACACCTTC. V is TRBV6-5 and J is TRBJ1-2, with no clear D. Trimming stripped 0 bases from V and 7 bases from J, with 12 bases between. The CDR3 is made up of 14 amino acids. Germline V gene lookup returns CDR1 MNHEY and CDR2 SVGAGI.

The genes are TRBV6-2 or TRBV6-3 and TRBJ2-7, with D perhaps TRBD1 (5 bases). The CDR3 runs to 12 residues. Germline-derived CDR1 and CDR2 are MNHEY and SVGEGT. V lost 4 bases and J 4 bases, leaving 8 bases between the germline ends. The CDR3 loop reads CASSSTGYEQYF. The CDR3 bases are TGTGCCAGCAGTTCCACAGGTTACGAGCAGTACTTC.

V gene TRBV11-2 combines with J gene TRBJ1-5; perhaps TRBD1 as D (6 bases). V lost 1 base, J lost 6 bases, and 16 bases lay in between. The germline V gene has CDR1 SGHAT and CDR2 FQNNGV. The CDR3 contains 16 residues. Here the CDR3 DNA reads TGTGCCAGCAGCTTAGTCAGGGGCGTTAAGACTCAGCCCCAGCATTTT. It yields the protein CASSLVRGVKTQPQHF.

The J gene is TRBJ2-7, the V gene TRBV4-3; TRBD1 matches 7 bases. The CDR3 is made up of 16 amino acids. Trimming took 4 bases from V and 1 from J; bases not matched to a gene: 10. Looked up from germline, CDR1 is LGHNA and CDR2 is YSLEER. DNA for the CDR3: TGCGCCAGCAGCCCAGGGGCGTTACAGGGGTCCTACGAGCAGTACTTC. Translation gives CASSPGALQGSYEQYF.

This sequence joins TRBV11-1 and TRBJ1-2; D remains ambiguous. Germline CDR1 is SGHAT and CDR2 is FQDESV (reference sequence). V dropped 1 base and J dropped 10 bases, with 10 bases sitting between them. The CDR3 is 12 residues long. The CDR3 sequence is CASSLGGLFYTF. DNA of the CDR3: TGTGCCAGCAGCTTAGGAGGGCTTTTCTACACCTTC.

The chain uses TRBV18 and TRBJ2-2; D is perhaps TRBD1 (6 bases). Between the trimmed V and J ends, which lost 5 bases and 8 bases, there was a span of 12 bases. CDR3 length: 13 amino acids. Per the germline V gene, CDR1 is KGHSH and CDR2 is LQKENI. The CDR3 bases are TGTGCCAGCTCAACAGGGTCGGCGGGGGAGCTGTTTTTT. Protein sequence: CASSTGSAGELFF. Filled out from reference TRBV18 and TRBJ2-2, the complete variable domain reads NAGVMQNPRHLVRRRGQEARLRCSPMKGHSHVYWYRQLPEEGLKFMVYLQKENIIDESGMPKERFSAEFPKEGPSILRIQQVVRGDSAAYFCASSTGSAGELFFGEGSRLTVL.

This chain joins TRBV7-3 and TRBJ2-1, with TRBD2 matching over 12 bases. Germline V lookup: CDR1 SGHTA, CDR2 FQGTGA. V lost 4 bases, J lost 8 bases, and 9 bases stayed unmatched. The CDR3 extends over 16 amino acids. The CDR3 region is CASSSWTSGDKDEQFF. DNA of the CDR3: TGTGCCAGCAGCTCCTGGACTAGCGGGGATAAAGATGAGCAGTTCTTC.

The CDR3 region is CASSSDRGGGTQYF. The DNA for the CDR3 is TGTGCCAGCAGCTCCGACAGGGGAGGGGGGACCCAGTACTTC. The chain carries TRBV6-5 and TRBJ2-5; perhaps TRBD1 as D (8 bases). V was clipped by 6 bases and J by 7 bases, with 18 bases between them. CDR1 is MNHEY, CDR2 SVGAGI, per germline. The CDR3 spans 14 residues.

The CDR3 DNA sequence: TGTGCCAGCAGCAAAGGACAGCCTAGCACAGATACGCAGTATTTT. As protein: CASSKGQPSTDTQYF. The V gene is TRBV5-4, the J gene TRBJ2-3; D is perhaps TRBD1 (6 bases). From germline, CDR1 is SGHNT and CDR2 YYREEE (reference sequence). The V end lost 4 bases, the J end lost 0 bases, and 12 bases lay between the germline ends. CDR3 length equals 15 residues.

The rearrangement uses TRBV7-9 and TRBJ1-4; D is unresolved. Per the germline V gene, CDR1 is SEHNR and CDR2 is FQNEAQ (reference sequence). The V and J ends lost 1 base and 0 bases respectively, with 12 bases between them. The CDR3 totals 17 residues. The CDR3, as DNA: TGTGCCAGCAGCTTAGGGCTGTCCTTTACAACTAATGAAAAACTGTTTTTT. Translating gives CASSLGLSFTTNEKLFF.